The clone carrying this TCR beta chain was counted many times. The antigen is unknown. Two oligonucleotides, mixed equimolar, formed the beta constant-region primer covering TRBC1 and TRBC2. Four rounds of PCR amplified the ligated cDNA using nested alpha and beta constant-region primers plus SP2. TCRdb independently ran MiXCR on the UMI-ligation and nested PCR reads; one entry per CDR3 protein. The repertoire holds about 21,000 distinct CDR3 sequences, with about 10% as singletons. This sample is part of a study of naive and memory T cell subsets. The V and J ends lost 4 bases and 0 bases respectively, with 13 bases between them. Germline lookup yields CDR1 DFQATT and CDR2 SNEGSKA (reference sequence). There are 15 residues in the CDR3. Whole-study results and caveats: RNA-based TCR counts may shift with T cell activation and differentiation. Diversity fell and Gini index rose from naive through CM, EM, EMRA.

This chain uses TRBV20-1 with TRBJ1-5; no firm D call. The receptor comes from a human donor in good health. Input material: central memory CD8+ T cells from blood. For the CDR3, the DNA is TGCAGTGCTACCGACCCTAACGCTAGCAATCAGCCCCAGCATTTT. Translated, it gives CSATDPNASNQPQHF.